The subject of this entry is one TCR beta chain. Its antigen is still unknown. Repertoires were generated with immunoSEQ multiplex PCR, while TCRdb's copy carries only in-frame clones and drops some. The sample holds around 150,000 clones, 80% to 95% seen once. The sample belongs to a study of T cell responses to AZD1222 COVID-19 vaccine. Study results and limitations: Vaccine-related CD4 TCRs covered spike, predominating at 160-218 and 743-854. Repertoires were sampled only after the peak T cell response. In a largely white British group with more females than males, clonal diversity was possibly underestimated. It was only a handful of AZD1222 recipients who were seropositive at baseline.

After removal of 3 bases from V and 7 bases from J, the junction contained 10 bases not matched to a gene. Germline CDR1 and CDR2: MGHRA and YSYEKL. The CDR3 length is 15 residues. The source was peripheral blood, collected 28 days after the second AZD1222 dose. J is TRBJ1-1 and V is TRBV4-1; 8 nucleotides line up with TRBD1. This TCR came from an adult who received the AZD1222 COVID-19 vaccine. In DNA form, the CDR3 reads TGCGCCAGCAGCCACCCCGGGACAGGCCACCGTGAAGCTTTCTTT. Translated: CASSHPGTGHREAFF.